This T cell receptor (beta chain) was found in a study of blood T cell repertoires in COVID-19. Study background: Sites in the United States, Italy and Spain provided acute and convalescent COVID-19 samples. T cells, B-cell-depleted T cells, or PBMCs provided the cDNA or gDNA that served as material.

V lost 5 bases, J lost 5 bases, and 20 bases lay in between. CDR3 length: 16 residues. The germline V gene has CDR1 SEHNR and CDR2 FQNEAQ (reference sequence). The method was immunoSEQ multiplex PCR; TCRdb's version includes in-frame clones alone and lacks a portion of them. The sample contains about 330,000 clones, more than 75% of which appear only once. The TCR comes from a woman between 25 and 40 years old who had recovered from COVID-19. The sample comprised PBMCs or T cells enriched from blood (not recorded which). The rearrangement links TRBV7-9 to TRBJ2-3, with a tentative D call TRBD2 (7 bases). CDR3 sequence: CASSPRWGGREDTQYF. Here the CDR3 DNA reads TGTGCCAGCAGCCCACGGTGGGGGGGGCGGGAAGATACGCAGTATTTT.